These T cell receptor beta chains were read from a single sample in a study of blood T cell repertoires in COVID-19. Profiling relied on immunoSEQ multiplex PCR, and the TCRdb table lists in-frame clones only, not all of them. The repertoire has roughly 89,000 clones, 80% of them found once; the top ten carry 10% to 13%. The sample consisted of peripheral blood. The receptors here all came from a woman aged 70-85 years with acute or convalescent COVID-19. CDR3s leave out the opening cysteine and the closing phenylalanine or tryptophan.

CDR3aa	len	v_gene	j_gene
ASRAGLAGVYEQY	13	TRBV2	TRBJ2-7
ASSASGSYNEQF	12	TRBV7-7	TRBJ2-1
AISETVNYGYT	11	TRBV10-3	TRBJ1-2
ASSAWTGSSYNSPLH	15	TRBV6-1	TRBJ1-6
ASSFRGETQY	10	TRBV5-4	TRBJ2-5
ASSLGTVSNQPQH	13	TRBV6-2/TRBV6-3	TRBJ1-5
ASSDTGASYEQY	12	TRBV5-1	TRBJ2-7
ACGLVLVWGREGETQY	16	TRBV12-5	TRBJ2-5
ASRQEILDYGYT	12	TRBV19	TRBJ1-2
ASSDPGGTNSPLH	13	TRBV2	TRBJ1-6
ASSRTVSNYGYT	12	TRBV27	TRBJ1-2
ASSPRTGIGGEQF	13	TRBV9	TRBJ2-1
ASSYGGAGTDTQY	13	TRBV6-5	TRBJ2-3
ASSPLRGSNQPQH	13	TRBV18	TRBJ1-5
ASSLYQAGEQF	11	TRBV7-2	TRBJ2-1
ASSQRRSGLTYNSPLH	16	TRBV7-2	TRBJ1-6
ASIPAGAHNEQF	12	TRBV21-1	TRBJ2-1
ASSYGPEQY	9	TRBV6-5	TRBJ2-7
ASSPGGYNEQF	11	TRBV9	TRBJ2-1
ATSRVLAGGADTQY	14	TRBV15	TRBJ2-3
ASSLDSASRNEQF	13	TRBV11-3	TRBJ2-1
ASSEGRGPSSGANVLT	16	TRBV5-1	TRBJ2-6
ASSPPGALYNEQF	13	TRBV11-1	TRBJ2-1
ASNSGRIFYT	10	TRBV28	TRBJ1-2
ASLPGGNTEAF	11	TRBV12-3/TRBV12-4	TRBJ1-1
ASSTGGAGQPQH	12	TRBV19	TRBJ1-5
ASSPGGAAGVNYGYT	15	TRBV28	TRBJ1-2
SASPGTGFLAEQF	13	TRBV20-1	TRBJ2-1
ASGLAGVYNEQF	12	TRBV3-1/TRBV3-2	TRBJ2-1
ASSLVSGGAFNEQF	14	TRBV5-1	TRBJ2-1
ASSRTPGLAGRTGELF	16	TRBV3-1/TRBV3-2	TRBJ2-2
ASSDRTVDEQF	11	TRBV6-5	TRBJ2-1
ASSPASGTGYGYT	13	TRBV7-2	TRBJ1-2
ASSGRTGSQPQH	12	TRBV4-1	TRBJ1-5
ASSFDTGLAGVYQETQY	17	TRBV28	TRBJ2-5
ASSPTVADTQY	11	TRBV5-1	TRBJ2-3
ASSWTSQETQY	11	TRBV6-5	TRBJ2-5
ASITTGLSGNTIY	13	TRBV21-1	TRBJ1-3
ASRGGEANYGYT	12	TRBV5-1	TRBJ1-2
ASSFRGLGGYT	11	TRBV12-3/TRBV12-4	TRBJ1-2
ASSLDAGGPSEQY	13	TRBV5-1	TRBJ2-7
ASSHAPSSGNTIY	13	TRBV4-3	TRBJ1-3
SVAGSSGNTIY	11	TRBV29-1	TRBJ1-3